The 21 T cell receptor beta chains below come from one sample, sequenced in a study of identical twins. TCRdb recomputed calls from the 5' RACE reads with MiXCR, one row per CDR3 protein. This sample has roughly 500,000 distinct CDR3 sequences, with 22% found just once. A further study also used this sample, focusing on T cells expressing NK-cell markers.

The sample comprised CD4+ T cells sorted from blood. These receptors were collected from a woman younger than 30 in good health.

This clonotype was detected only a few times. The J gene is TRBJ2-1, the V gene TRBV5-1, with D possibly matching TRBD2 (5 bases). Trimming removed 0 bases at V and 8 bases at J, with 9 bases between. The CDR3 has 13 amino acids. The germline V gene encodes CDR1 SGHRS and CDR2 YFSETQ. In DNA, the CDR3 is TGCGCCAGCAGCTTGGAGAGGGTTGATGAGCAGTTCTTC. It translates to CASSLERVDEQFF.

This clonotype occurred a few times. In DNA form, the CDR3 reads TGTGCCAGCAGCGACAGGGGTGAAGCCTACAATGAGCAGTTCTTC. This codes for CASSDRGEAYNEQFF. The chain links TRBV6-2 or TRBV6-3 to TRBJ2-1; 8 bases map to TRBD1. The ends lost 6 bases at V and 2 bases at J; junction bases unmatched: 6. Germline V lookup: CDR1 MNHEY, CDR2 SVGEGT. The CDR3 contains 15 residues.

This clonotype was counted between two and nine times. The V gene is TRBV11-1, the J gene TRBJ2-2; the match to TRBD2 covers 12 bases. Losses at the gene ends were 5 bases for V and 6 bases for J; bases not matched to a gene: 19. In germline, CDR1 is SGHAT, CDR2 FQDESV (reference sequence). The length of the CDR3 is 20 residues. CDR3 region: CASSPRLAGVLMIAAGELFF. The CDR3 DNA reads TGTGCCAGCAGCCCTAGACTAGCGGGGGTCCTCATGATCGCCGCCGGGGAGCTGTTTTTT.

The chain joins TRBV11-2 to TRBJ1-2, with D maybe TRBD1 (6 bases). The germline gives CDR1 SGHAT, CDR2 FQNNGV. The CDR3 totals 12 residues. V dropped 8 bases and J dropped 8 bases, with 15 bases sitting between them. CDR3 nucleotide sequence: TGTGCCAGCGGACGGGGGGGCTTAGGCTACACCTTC. Its translation is CASGRGGLGYTF. Looking up the rest from reference TRBV11-2 and TRBJ1-2 gives the full variable domain: EAGVAQSPRYKIIEKRQSVAFWCNPISGHATLYWYQQILGQGPKLLIQFQNNGVVDDSQLPKDRFSAERLKGVDSTLKIQPAKLEDSAVYLCASGRGGLGYTFGSGTRLTVV.

The chain couples TRBV5-1 to TRBJ2-3; D unresolved. The germline gives CDR1 SGHRS, CDR2 YFSETQ. This CDR3 spans 14 amino acids. With 2 bases removed from V and 0 bases from J, the gap between germline ends came to 7 bases. CDR3 in amino acids: CASSFSPSTDTQYF. The CDR3 DNA sequence: TGCGCCAGCAGCTTCAGCCCTAGCACAGATACGCAGTATTTT.

V usage is TRBV2 and J usage is TRBJ2-6; 12 bases map to TRBD1. Germline V lookup: CDR1 SNHLY, CDR2 FYNNEI. The trim removed 7 bases at V and 4 bases at J, leaving 5 bases unmatched. This CDR3 comprises 16 residues. The chain's CDR3 is CASTGQGARGANVLTF. CDR3 DNA: TGTGCCAGCACGGGACAGGGGGCTAGAGGGGCCAACGTCCTGACTTTC. Variable domain in full (rest from reference TRBV2 and TRBJ2-6): EPEVTQTPSHQVTQMGQEVILRCVPISNHLYFYWYRQILGQKVEFLVSFYNNEISEKSEIFDDQFSVERPDGSNFTLKIRSTKLEDSAMYFCASTGQGARGANVLTFGAGSRLTVL.

The chain joins TRBV20-1 to TRBJ1-2; perhaps TRBD1 as D (6 bases). There are 12 residues in the CDR3. Per germline, CDR1 DFQATT and CDR2 SNEGSKA (reference sequence). V lost 6 bases and J 3 bases, leaving 11 bases between the germline ends. CDR3 region: CSATDRDYGYTF. CDR3 nucleotides: TGCAGTGCAACGGACAGAGACTATGGCTACACCTTC.

The gene calls are TRBV7-2 and TRBJ2-7; weak D call: TRBD1 (6 bases). This CDR3 spans 14 amino acids. Trimming pared 1 base from V and 3 bases from J, leaving 10 bases between. Germline V gene sequence: CDR1 SGHTA, CDR2 FQGNSA. The CDR3 spells CASSLVRGGYEQYF. The CDR3 nucleotides read TGTGCCAGCAGCTTAGTTAGAGGGGGCTACGAGCAGTACTTC.

This clonotype was observed a handful of times. The chain combines TRBV12-3 or TRBV12-4 with TRBJ2-5; D tentatively reads TRBD1 or TRBD2 (5 bases each). This CDR3 has 14 residues. V lost 6 bases, J lost 4 bases, and 15 bases lay in between. DNA of the CDR3: TGTGCCAGCAGACGAAGTGCTGGGGGAGAGACCCAGTACTTC. Its protein is CASRRSAGGETQYF.

This clonotype was seen many times. This chain uses TRBV27 with TRBJ2-7, with 14 nucleotides matching TRBD2. The ends lost 4 bases at V and 5 bases at J; junction bases unmatched: 7. The germline gives CDR1 MNHEY, CDR2 SMNVEV (reference sequence). The CDR3 consists of 16 residues. The CDR3 DNA sequence: TGTGCCAGCAGTTCCCGACTAGCGGGGGGGCATCACGAGCAGTACTTC. This codes for CASSSRLAGGHHEQYF.

The gene calls are TRBV7-9 and TRBJ1-1; D unresolved. The V and J ends lost 4 bases and 5 bases respectively, with 11 bases between them. The CDR3 extends over 13 amino acids. Germline V gene lookup returns CDR1 SEHNR and CDR2 FQNEAQ (reference sequence). This CDR3 is CASSYHEKTEAFF. The CDR3 coding sequence is TGTGCCAGCAGCTACCATGAGAAAACTGAAGCTTTCTTT. Complete variable domain (other parts from reference TRBV7-9 and TRBJ1-1): DTGVSQNPRHKITKRGQNVTFRCDPISEHNRLYWYRQTLGQGPEFLTYFQNEAQLEKSRLLSDRFSAERPKGSFSTLEIQRTEQGDSAMYLCASSYHEKTEAFFGQGTRLTVV.

This clonotype was seen many times. The genes are TRBV19 and TRBJ2-5, with D possibly being TRBD2 (5 bases). CDR3 length equals 15 residues. Germline V gives CDR1 LNHDA, CDR2 SQIVND (reference sequence). Deletions cut 3 bases from V and 1 base from J, with 12 bases between. In nucleotides, the CDR3 is TGTGCCAGTAGTATTCGCCGGGAAGCCCAAGAGACCCAGTACTTC. Amino acid sequence: CASSIRREAQETQYF.

This clonotype turned up a few times. The rearrangement links TRBV5-1 to TRBJ2-2; D might be TRBD1 (6 bases). The CDR3 covers 13 residues. From germline, CDR1 is SGHRS and CDR2 YFSETQ. Between the trimmed V and J ends, which lost 1 base and 6 bases, there was a span of 7 bases. CDR3 amino acids: CASSLTGPGELFF. Here the CDR3 DNA reads TGCGCCAGCAGCTTGACAGGGCCCGGGGAGCTGTTTTTT.

V and J are TRBV6-1 and TRBJ2-7; TRBD1 agrees at 7 bases. From germline, CDR1 is MNHNS and CDR2 SASEGT. This CDR3 contains 14 residues. The junction had 7 bases not matched to a gene; V was cut back by 7 bases and J by 1 base. The CDR3 coding sequence is TGTGCCAGCAATCCTGGGGGACAGTCCTACGAGCAGTACTTC. This encodes CASNPGGQSYEQYF.

The V call is TRBV6-1, the J call TRBJ2-5, with TRBD2 as a possible D gene (6 bases). Germline V gene data show CDR1 as MNHNS and CDR2 as SASEGT. V lost 8 bases, J lost 5 bases, and 9 bases lay in between. This CDR3 has 11 residues. CDR3 sequence reads: CASGRSETQYF. The CDR3 DNA follows: TGTGCCAGCGGGAGGTCGGAGACCCAGTACTTC.

The V call is TRBV6-5, the J call TRBJ2-1; D is perhaps TRBD1 or TRBD2 (7 bases each). Germline CDR1 and CDR2: MNHEY and SVGAGI. This CDR3 has 16 amino acids. Trimming removed 2 bases at V and 6 bases at J, with 17 bases between. In DNA, the CDR3 is TGTGCCAGCAGTTACCGACTCCAGGGGGGGCTCAATGAGCAGTTCTTC. This gives the protein CASSYRLQGGLNEQFF.

The genes are TRBV10-3 and TRBJ2-1, with 8 bases lining up with TRBD2. CDR1 is ENHRY and CDR2 is SYGVKD in the germline V gene. CDR3 size: 14 residues. V shed 6 bases and J 5 bases; nucleotides not matched to a gene: 6. This CDR3 reads CAIRFSGGDNEQFF. CDR3 DNA sequence: TGTGCCATCAGATTCAGCGGGGGAGACAATGAGCAGTTCTTC.

The chain uses TRBV30 and TRBJ1-2, with D unresolved. Trimming cost V 8 bases and J 2 bases, with 6 bases left between them. The germline CDR1 and CDR2 sequences are GTSNPN and SVGIG (reference sequence). The CDR3 sequence is 10 residues long. CDR3 region: CAEGNYGYTF. Written as DNA, the CDR3 is TGTGCCGAGGGAAACTATGGCTACACCTTC.

The CDR3 reads CSVGGRVSNEQFF. In DNA form, the CDR3 reads TGCAGCGTTGGCGGGAGAGTATCCAATGAGCAGTTCTTC. The genes are TRBV29-1 and TRBJ2-1, with 7 positions matching TRBD2. Trimming cost V 4 bases and J 6 bases; bases outside gene matches: 6. Germline CDR1 is SQVTM and CDR2 is ANQGSEA. This CDR3 comprises 13 residues.

The table lists this clonotype with many counts. This chain uses TRBV20-1 with TRBJ1-6; D gene ambiguous. V was cut by 0 bases and J by 7 bases, with 4 bases left in between. Germline lookup yields CDR1 DFQATT and CDR2 SNEGSKA (reference sequence). The CDR3 totals 12 residues. DNA for the CDR3: TGCAGTGCTAGAGATCTCAATTCACCCCTCCACTTT. Translating gives CSARDLNSPLHF.

This clonotype was seen many times. This rearrangement joins TRBV7-9 to TRBJ2-7; D perhaps matches TRBD2 (5 bases). V lost 3 bases, J lost 0 bases, and 12 bases lay in between. This CDR3 is built from 15 residues. Germline CDR1 reads SEHNR; CDR2 reads FQNEAQ (reference sequence). The CDR3 here is CASSLGSGSSYEQYF. The CDR3 coding sequence is TGTGCCAGCAGCTTGGGAAGCGGCAGCTCCTACGAGCAGTACTTC.